A few counts support the clone carrying this T cell receptor beta chain. What it recognizes is unknown. This sample stems from a study of early T cells in non-severe SARS-CoV-2 infection. Study-wide findings and caveats: The VDJdb matching leaned toward anti-spike CD8 responses and overlooked private and CD4 specificities.

Trimming stripped 6 bases from V and 7 bases from J, with 12 bases between. There are 12 residues in the CDR3. Per the germline V gene, CDR1 is SGHTA and CDR2 is FQGNSA. Each CDR3 protein is one row after TCRdb ran MiXCR on the 5' RACE reads. This sample carries 100,000 to 150,000 distinct CDR3 sequences, approximately 15% of them seen once, and the ten largest clones take just over 20%. This receptor was obtained from an adult who was a healthcare worker with PCR-confirmed SARS-CoV-2 infection or an uninfected control (not recorded which). Sample: whole blood. V is TRBV7-2 and J is TRBJ2-5; D might be TRBD2 (5 bases). In DNA, the CDR3 is TGTGCCAGCAGACGAGGCAGCGGGACCCAGTACTTC. Translating gives CASRRGSGTQYF.